This entry features one T cell receptor (beta chain) sequence. Profiled with immunoSEQ multiplex PCR; TCRdb holds only in-frame clones, not every one. This table holds about 270,000 clones, 83% found once. The data are from a study of blood T cell repertoires in COVID-19. This CDR3 has 15 residues. V lost 7 bases and J lost 2; bases outside the gene matches: 9. Germline values: CDR1 SGHVS, CDR2 FQNEAQ. This chain uses TRBV7-8 with TRBJ2-7, with 9 bases that match TRBD2. The TCR comes from a woman between 45 and 60 years old who had recovered from COVID-19. The sequencing sample was made of peripheral blood. CDR3 protein: CASTPSGTGPYEQYF. Written as DNA, the CDR3 is TGTGCCAGCACCCCTAGCGGGACTGGGCCCTACGAGCAGTACTTC. The whole variable domain, filled in from reference TRBV7-8 and TRBJ2-7, reads GAGVSQSPRYKVAKRGQDVALRCDPISGHVSLFWYQQALGQGPEFLTYFQNEAQLDKSGLPSDRFFAERPEGSVSTLKIQRTQQEDSAVYLCASTPSGTGPYEQYFGPGTRLTVT.